Here is one T cell receptor (beta chain) with its context. What it binds is unknown. No DNA is shown, since the ends of the CDR3 on it are uncertain; the CDR3 is the one TCRdb lists. The sample belongs to a study of neurological immune-mediated disorders. Findings and limits, study-wide: Private repertoires in all groups were suggested, as expanded clones shared no CDR3 amino acid sequences across subjects.

Per the germline V gene, CDR1 is SEHNR and CDR2 is FQNEAQ (reference sequence). The CDR3 contains 24 residues when both ends are counted. The study built sorted libraries from 1 million CD4+ or CD8+ T cells. The method for making cDNA was 5'RACE, and it used 10-nucleotide random UMIs. MiXCR was run by TCRdb on the 5' RACE reads, yielding one entry per CDR3 protein. The repertoire holds approximately 10,000 distinct CDR3 sequences, with around 21% as singletons. Specimen: CD8+ T cells from blood. This clonotype was sampled from a woman in her fifties or sixties with HTLV-1-associated myelopathy (HAM/TSP). The chain links TRBV7-9 to TRBJ2-1; the listed D gene, TRBD2, was not tested against the DNA. The CDR3 here is CASSFYICSARAETTSHSYNEQFF.